This T cell receptor (beta chain) emerged from a study of blood T cells in healthy people across ages. As for the study in general: Template switching captured about one barcoded beta molecule per two T cells.

About 9.6 milliliters of peripheral blood were drawn from each donor into EDTA-treated tubes. This clonotype was observed at least ten times. The second PCR ran about 6 to 12 cycles with a sample-barcoded 5' primer and J-beta primers. Every sample gave at least 2.5 million paired-end reads containing CDR3. TCRdb used MiXCR to reprocess the 5' RACE reads, holding one entry per CDR3 protein. The sample lists 1.5 million to 2 million distinct CDR3 sequences; roughly 27% were seen once. V gave up 3 bases and J gave up 2 bases; unmatched junction bases: 2. Germline V CDR1 and CDR2: ENHRY, SYGVKD. This CDR3 region has 15 residues.

Sample: blood. The TCR originated in a woman aged 30 to 39 in good health. The chain couples TRBV10-3 to TRBJ1-2; TRBD1 matches 11 bases. CDR3 sequence: CAISDWDRGNYGYTF. CDR3 DNA sequence: TGTGCCATCAGTGATTGGGACAGGGGGAACTATGGCTACACCTTC.